The 6 T cell receptor beta chains listed next were all sequenced from one sample in a study of early T cells in non-severe SARS-CoV-2 infection. In TCRdb, the 5' RACE reads were re-called with MiXCR into one record per CDR3 protein. The table shows about 80,000 distinct CDR3 sequences, with 12% occurring only once. Material: whole blood, obtained at baseline. These receptors originate from an adult who was a healthcare worker with PCR-confirmed SARS-CoV-2 infection or an uninfected control (not recorded which). The donor label of this sample is uncertain.

The chain joins TRBV9 to TRBJ2-3; D perhaps matches TRBD1 (6 bases). Germline V gives CDR1 SGDLS, CDR2 YYNGEE. V lost 4 bases to trimming and J lost 2 bases, with 14 bases between them. The length of the CDR3 is 15 residues. CDR3 region: CASSPWDINTDTQYF. The DNA for the CDR3 is TGTGCCAGCAGCCCCTGGGACATTAACACAGATACGCAGTATTTT.

This chain uses TRBV6-5 with TRBJ2-5; 7 nucleotides agree with TRBD2. Trimming cost V 2 bases and J 3 bases; bases outside gene matches: 0. This CDR3 has 13 residues. Germline lookup yields CDR1 MNHEY and CDR2 SVGAGI. The CDR3 DNA sequence: TGTGCCAGCAGTTACGCGGGGGAAGAGACCCAGTACTTC. It specifies CASSYAGEETQYF.

This clonotype has more than one count but fewer than ten. This rearrangement joins TRBV24-1 to TRBJ2-1; TRBD2 is a possible D gene (5 bases). CDR1 and CDR2 from the germline V gene are KGHDR and SFDVKD. V was pared by 6 bases and J by 8 bases, with 16 bases between. The CDR3 covers 14 residues. The CDR3 region is CATSSGPGFDEQFF. CDR3 nucleotide sequence: TGTGCCACCAGTAGCGGCCCCGGGTTCGATGAGCAGTTCTTC.

This clonotype was seen a handful of times. The chain is built from TRBV5-1 and TRBJ2-5, with D perhaps matching TRBD2 (5 bases). The CDR3 runs to 15 residues. V shed 1 base and J shed 1 base, with 11 bases lying between them. Germline lookup yields CDR1 SGHRS and CDR2 YFSETQ. This chain's CDR3 is CASSLPASGQETQYF. The CDR3 DNA is TGCGCCAGCAGCTTGCCCGCGAGCGGCCAAGAGACCCAGTACTTC.

The rearrangement uses TRBV11-2 and TRBJ1-1; D might be TRBD1 (6 bases). The CDR3 is made up of 12 amino acids. Per germline, CDR1 SGHAT and CDR2 FQNNGV. Trimming stripped 4 bases from V and 11 bases from J, with 14 bases between. The CDR3 sequence is CASSSSDSLAFF. In DNA form, the CDR3 reads TGTGCCAGCAGCTCGTCGGACAGTCTCGCTTTCTTT.

This clonotype occurred many times. J is TRBJ2-7 and V is TRBV7-6; TRBD1 matches 9 bases. Germline V lookup: CDR1 SGHVS, CDR2 FNYEAQ. The CDR3 length is 16 residues. V was pared by 5 bases and J by 0 bases, with 8 bases of the junction left unmatched. The CDR3 protein is CASSPAGTGYSYEQYF. CDR3 coding DNA: TGTGCCAGCAGCCCCGCTGGGACAGGGTACTCCTACGAGCAGTACTTC.